One and the same sample provided the 14 T cell receptor beta chains below, sequenced in a study of OX40 agonist ivuxolimab in advanced cancers. Clones were read by immunoSEQ multiplex PCR, and TCRdb kept only the in-frame ones, dropping some. This table holds roughly 110,000 clones, approximately 90% found once. The sequencing here drew on CD4+ or CD8+ T cells sorted from blood, taken in a trial of the OX40 agonist ivuxolimab. The receptors stem from an adult with an advanced solid tumor such as melanoma, head and neck, liver or kidney cancer.

The chain is built from TRBV5-1 and TRBJ1-2; D gene uncertain. Germline CDR1 is SGHRS and CDR2 is YFSETQ. The CDR3 runs to 13 residues. V was clipped by 4 bases and J by 5 bases, with 12 bases between them. The CDR3 coding sequence is TGCGCCAGCAGCGGGGTGAAGGGATATGGCTACACCTTC. Its protein product is CASSGVKGYGYTF.

This clone was seen just once. This chain joins TRBV19 and TRBJ2-3, with TRBD1 as a possible D gene (5 bases). Germline CDR1 reads LNHDA; CDR2 reads SQIVND (reference sequence). Trimming shortened V by 3 bases and J by 2 bases, and 12 bases separated the two germline ends. There are 15 residues in the CDR3. DNA for the CDR3: TGTGCCAGTAGTATTGGGGCTGGTCTCACAGATACGCAGTATTTT. Protein: CASSIGAGLTDTQYF.

The gene calls are TRBV23-1 and TRBJ1-5; 9 bases map to TRBD1. TRBV23-1 is annotated as an ORF whose role is uncertain. The V segment lost 1 base and the J segment 1 base; nucleotides outside the gene matches: 8. The CDR3 contains 18 residues. The CDR3 DNA reads as TGCGCCAGCAGTCAATGGGGAGGACAGGGGTTCAGCAATCAGCCCCAGCATTTT. The encoded protein is CASSQWGGQGFSNQPQHF.

This sequence joins TRBV18 and TRBJ2-6; TRBD1 aligns across 8 bases. CDR1 and CDR2 (germline): KGHSH, LQKENI. The ends lost 3 bases at V and 11 bases at J; junction bases unmatched: 6. The CDR3 has 14 residues. Written as DNA, the CDR3 is TGTGCCAGCTCACCCGACAGGGGCTCAGACGTCCTGACTTTC. Its protein product is CASSPDRGSDVLTF.

V gene TRBV6-6 combines with J gene TRBJ2-3; 7 bases line up with TRBD2. Germline CDR1 and CDR2: MNHNY and SVGAGI (reference sequence). V dropped 7 bases and J dropped 1; count of bases not matched to a gene: 5. The CDR3 contains 14 residues. The CDR3 DNA reads as TGTGCCAGCACGGGTGCGGGAGGCACAGATACGCAGTATTTT. It encodes CASTGAGGTDTQYF.

The chain carries TRBV5-6 and TRBJ2-7; the D gene could be TRBD1 or TRBD2 (5 bases each). Germline V CDR1 and CDR2: SGHDT, YYEEEE. The CDR3 totals 14 residues. Trimming pared 4 bases from V and 3 bases from J, leaving 14 bases between. The chain's CDR3 is CASSLGAPLYEQYF. Here the CDR3 DNA reads TGTGCCAGCAGCCTCGGGGCCCCTCTCTACGAGCAGTACTTC.

This chain joins TRBV7-3 and TRBJ2-5; 7 bases fit TRBD2. Germline V lookup: CDR1 SGHTA, CDR2 FQGTGA. CDR3 size: 15 residues. J lost 3 bases, V lost 0 bases, and 4 bases had no gene match. The DNA of the CDR3 is TGTGCCAGCAGCTTAACGCGCGCGGGGGAAGAGACCCAGTACTTC. This encodes CASSLTRAGEETQYF.

V gene TRBV29-1 combines with J gene TRBJ1-1; TRBD1 is a possible D gene (5 bases). Germline values: CDR1 SQVTM, CDR2 ANQGSEA. V was cut by 7 bases and J by 1 base, with 7 bases left in between. The CDR3 contains 11 residues. The CDR3 loop is CSGGKNTEAFF. The DNA of the CDR3 is TGCAGCGGGGGGAAGAACACTGAAGCTTTCTTT.

Written as DNA, the CDR3 is TGTGCCAGCAGTTTTTTTGCAGGGAGTGATGAAAAACTGTTTTTT. This codes for CASSFFAGSDEKLFF. The chain joins TRBV28 to TRBJ1-4, with a tentative D call TRBD1 (5 bases). The CDR3 loop spans 15 amino acids. V was shortened by 3 bases and J by 6 bases, with 14 bases between the two germline ends. CDR1 is MDHEN, CDR2 SYDVKM, per germline.

This sequence joins TRBV2 and TRBJ2-3, with unresolved D. The CDR3 contains 13 residues. V lost 6 bases to trimming and J lost 5 bases, with 12 bases between them. The germline gives CDR1 SNHLY, CDR2 FYNNEI. The CDR3 loop reads CASRKASIDTQYF. CDR3 DNA: TGTGCCAGCAGAAAGGCTTCAATAGATACGCAGTATTTT.

For the CDR3, the DNA is TGTGCCAGTAATAGGGGAGCCCTACCTCTCGGAGATGGCTACACCTTC. Encoded protein: CASNRGALPLGDGYTF. The gene calls are TRBV19 and TRBJ1-2; tentatively, D is TRBD1 (5 bases). This CDR3 has 16 amino acids. Germline assignment: CDR1 LNHDA and CDR2 SQIVND (reference sequence). Trimming shortened V by 7 bases and J by 6 bases, and 24 bases separated the two germline ends.

The chain recombines TRBV7-6 with TRBJ2-5; no firm D call. Germline assignment: CDR1 SGHVS and CDR2 FNYEAQ. V shed 5 bases and J shed 5 bases, with 9 bases lying between them. The CDR3 sequence is 12 residues long. The CDR3 region has the DNA TGTGCCAGCAGCCCTGGAGCGGAGACCCAGTACTTC. Translating gives CASSPGAETQYF.

The V gene is TRBV19, the J gene TRBJ2-3; no clear D gene. Trimming took 5 bases from V and 0 from J, leaving 9 bases between them. This CDR3 contains 14 residues. Germline V CDR1 and CDR2: LNHDA, SQIVND (reference sequence). The CDR3, as DNA: TGTGCCAGTAGTTCAAAGCTCAGCACAGATACGCAGTATTTT. This codes for CASSSKLSTDTQYF.

V and J are TRBV11-3 and TRBJ2-3, with TRBD2 identical over 7 bases. The CDR3 totals 15 residues. Germline loops: CDR1 SGHNT, CDR2 YENEEA. Unmatched junction bases numbered 9, after V lost 5 bases and J lost 4 bases. CDR3 coding DNA: TGTGCCAGCAGCCCCCACAGCGGGGTGGCAGATACGCAGTATTTT. It specifies CASSPHSGVADTQYF.